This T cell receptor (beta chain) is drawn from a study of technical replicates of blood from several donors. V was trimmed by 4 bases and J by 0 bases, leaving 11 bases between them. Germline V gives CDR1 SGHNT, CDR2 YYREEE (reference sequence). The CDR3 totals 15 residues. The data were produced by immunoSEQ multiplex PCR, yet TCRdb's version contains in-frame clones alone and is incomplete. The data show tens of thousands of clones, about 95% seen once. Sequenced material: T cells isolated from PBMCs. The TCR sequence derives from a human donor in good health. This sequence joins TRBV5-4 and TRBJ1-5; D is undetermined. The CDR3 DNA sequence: TGTGCCAGCAGCCGGTCGGGTGATAGCAATCAGCCCCAGCATTTT. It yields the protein CASSRSGDSNQPQHF.